Shown below are 10 T cell receptor beta chains from a single sample sequenced in a study of CD8 T cells in ankylosing spondylitis. The study, taken as a whole, reports: Ankylosing spondylitis blood appeared to carry a characteristic TCR beta motif of several highly homologous variants.

TCRdb reanalysed the 5' RACE reads using MiXCR and keeps one entry per CDR3 protein. The data show 800,000 to 900,000 distinct CDR3 sequences, 12% seen once. Antigen specificity for these receptors is unknown. The source material was blood, either unsorted or a sorted T cell fraction (not recorded which). The receptors originated from a male donor with ankylosing spondylitis.

The chain uses TRBV12-3 or TRBV12-4 and TRBJ2-5; the match to TRBD2 covers 10 bases. With V trimmed by 8 bases and J by 2 bases, 5 bases remained unmatched. The CDR3 is made up of 14 amino acids. The CDR3 DNA follows: TGTGCCAGCGGAGCTAGCGGGGGACAAGAGACCCAGTACTTC. Its translation: CASGASGGQETQYF.

Only a few counts were recorded for this clonotype. The chain has TRBV15 and TRBJ2-5; D remains ambiguous. The CDR3 spans 14 residues. The V and J ends lost 1 base and 2 bases respectively, with 8 bases between them. CDR1 is LNHNV, CDR2 YYDKDF, per germline (reference sequence). CDR3 amino acids: CATSRVVTQETQYF. CDR3 bases: TGTGCCACCAGCAGAGTGGTCACACAAGAGACCCAGTACTTC.

Here the CDR3 DNA reads TGTGCCAGCACACAACTAGCGTCACGAGAGAGAGAGACCCAGTACTTC. Protein product: CASTQLASRERETQYF. V usage is TRBV6-2 or TRBV6-3 and J usage is TRBJ2-5; 7 nucleotides align to TRBD2. Germline V gene data show CDR1 as MNHEY and CDR2 as SVGEGT. The CDR3 length is 16 residues. V trimming: 7 bases; J trimming: 4 bases; junction bases outside the gene matches: 15.

This clonotype was counted only a few times. This chain connects TRBV6-1 to TRBJ1-6; D possibly corresponds to TRBD1 (6 bases). This CDR3 comprises 15 residues. V was shortened by 5 bases and J by 14 bases, with 22 bases between the two germline ends. Germline assignment: CDR1 MNHNS and CDR2 SASEGT. The CDR3 coding sequence is TGTGCCAGCAGTCGAGGGGGACCCGTGGTTGTCACCCTCCACTTT. Protein sequence: CASSRGGPVVVTLHF.

The chain recombines TRBV6-2 or TRBV6-3 with TRBJ2-2; D unresolved. The germline CDR1 and CDR2 sequences are MNHEY and SVGEGT. With 0 bases removed from V and 1 base from J, the gap between germline ends came to 12 bases. This CDR3 is built from 17 residues. As DNA, the CDR3 is TGTGCCAGCAGTTACTCGATCAACAGATTGAACACCGGGGAGCTGTTTTTT. This codes for CASSYSINRLNTGELFF.

The CDR3 region has the DNA TGCAGTGCTAGAACTTCGGAGCCGAGCTCCTACAATGAGCAGTTCTTC. Encoded protein: CSARTSEPSSYNEQFF. The chain couples TRBV20-1 to TRBJ2-1; D not certain. Germline assignment: CDR1 DFQATT and CDR2 SNEGSKA (reference sequence). This CDR3 is built from 16 residues. V lost 2 bases and J 0 bases, leaving 14 bases between the germline ends.

This rearrangement joins TRBV7-9 to TRBJ2-7, with D unresolved. From germline, CDR1 is SEHNR and CDR2 FQNEAQ (reference sequence). V was pared by 2 bases and J by 7 bases, with 9 bases between. This CDR3 has 12 residues. CDR3 DNA sequence: TGTGCCAGCAGCTTAATAGGGAAAGAGCAGTACTTC. Protein sequence: CASSLIGKEQYF.

The chain combines TRBV12-3 or TRBV12-4 with TRBJ1-2; no clear D. The germline V and J ends were trimmed by 3 bases and 6 bases, with 11 bases remaining between them. The CDR3 totals 13 residues. The CDR3 bases are TGTGCCAGCAGTTTGGCGGCCGAGGATGGCTACACCTTC. Protein sequence: CASSLAAEDGYTF.

The chain joins TRBV6-2 or TRBV6-3 to TRBJ2-1; 8 bases fit TRBD2. CDR1 and CDR2 from the germline V gene are MNHEY and SVGEGT. CDR3 length: 14 amino acids. V dropped 5 bases and J dropped 9; count of bases not matched to a gene: 9. The CDR3 nucleotides read TGTGCCAGCAGTCCACGGGGGGGTCGGCGTGAGCAGTTCTTC. It codes for CASSPRGGRREQFF.

Ten or more counts support this clonotype. This chain uses TRBV6-2 or TRBV6-3 with TRBJ1-6; tentatively, D is TRBD1 (5 bases). V dropped 6 bases and J dropped 9 bases, with 15 bases sitting between them. Germline V CDR1 and CDR2: MNHEY, SVGEGT. This CDR3 comprises 14 residues. CDR3 residues: CASSHGTTASPLHF. The DNA of the CDR3 is TGTGCCAGCAGCCACGGGACGACAGCTTCACCCCTCCACTTT.